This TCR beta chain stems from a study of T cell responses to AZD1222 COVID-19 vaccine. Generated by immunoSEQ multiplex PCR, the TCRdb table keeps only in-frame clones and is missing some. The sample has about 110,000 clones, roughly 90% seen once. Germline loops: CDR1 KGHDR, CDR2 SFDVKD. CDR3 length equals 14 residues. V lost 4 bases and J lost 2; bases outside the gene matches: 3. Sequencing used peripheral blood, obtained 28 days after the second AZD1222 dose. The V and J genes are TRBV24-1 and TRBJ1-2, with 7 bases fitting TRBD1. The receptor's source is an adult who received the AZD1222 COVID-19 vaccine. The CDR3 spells CATSDSGQNYGYTF. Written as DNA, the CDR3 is TGTGCCACCAGTGACTCGGGACAGAACTATGGCTACACCTTC.